This T cell receptor beta chain was observed in a study of PD-1 blockade in classical Hodgkin lymphoma. This CDR3 spans 15 amino acids. Broader study findings: Individuals initiating nivolumab under 1 year after ASCT were excluded.

Generated by immunoSEQ multiplex PCR, the TCRdb table keeps only in-frame clones and is missing some. The sample carries 30,000 to 40,000 clones, roughly 92% recorded once. Time point defined: cycle 4 day 1 (C4D1), after six to seven weeks of nivolumab. Each patient relapsed following autologous stem cell transplantation, and prior brentuximab vedotin exposure differed. Thawed PBMCs were the source of CD4+ T cells, purified by magnetic negative selection. In the case of this clone: Its cognate antigen is unknown.

This clonotype was obtained from a human donor with classical Hodgkin lymphoma. This chain connects TRBV12-1 to TRBJ1-1. TRBV12-1 is flagged as a pseudogene. The input for sequencing was CD4+ T cells from blood, taken before the fourth cycle of nivolumab. As DNA, the CDR3 is TGTGCCAGCAGATGGGACGGAGCTGGTAACACTGAAGCTTTCTTT. Amino acid sequence: CASRWDGAGNTEAFF.